This T cell receptor beta chain was captured by sequencing in a study of response to subunit inactivated influenza vaccine. As regards this clonotype: The antigen remains undetermined.

The V gene end was trimmed by 5 bases and the J gene end by 2 bases; junction bases not matched to a gene: 2. Germline CDR1 SEHNR, CDR2 FQNEAQ (reference sequence). This CDR3 region has 13 residues. TCRdb re-called the RT-PCR reads through MiXCR, storing one row per CDR3 protein. This table holds around 520,000 distinct CDR3 sequences, about 10% found once. Whole-study results and caveats: The authors suggested that few new T cells are recruited per seasonal influenza vaccination.

The clonotype was recovered from a man in his fifties or sixties who received an inactivated influenza vaccine. The chain uses TRBV7-9 and TRBJ2-5; 7 nucleotides agree with TRBD2. This specimen was PBMCs from blood, taken on the day of vaccination. In DNA form, the CDR3 reads TGTGCCAGCAGCGGAGCGGGACAAGAGACCCAGTACTTC. This sequence encodes CASSGAGQETQYF.